Here is one TCR beta chain with its context. The source of the sample is a study of technical replicates of blood from a few donors. The protocol was immunoSEQ multiplex PCR, while the TCRdb copy is restricted to in-frame clones and leaves out a portion. Among around 15,000 clones listed, over 75% were seen once. There are 17 residues in the CDR3. Germline CDR1 is MNHEY and CDR2 is SMNVEV (reference sequence). Trimming took 0 bases from V and 0 from J, leaving 12 bases between them. This receptor was identified in a human donor in good health. Sequenced input: PBMCs. V usage is TRBV27 and J usage is TRBJ2-4; maybe TRBD2 (5 bases). The CDR3 is CASSLSSSGIAKNIQYF. The CDR3 DNA is TGTGCCAGCAGTTTATCGTCGTCCGGGATAGCCAAAAACATTCAGTACTTC.